The 24 T cell receptor beta chains given below trace back to one sample, sequenced in a study of blood T cell repertoires in COVID-19. Generated by immunoSEQ multiplex PCR, the TCRdb table keeps only in-frame clones and is missing some. The table includes more than 110,000 clones, around 81% detected once. The sample consisted of peripheral blood. These receptors all stem from a human donor in a cohort sampled during active COVID-19.

The rearrangement links TRBV19 to TRBJ2-3; TRBD1 matches at 9 bases. In germline, CDR1 is LNHDA, CDR2 SQIVND (reference sequence). This CDR3 is built from 15 residues. V lost 4 bases to trimming and J lost 5 bases; unmatched junction nucleotides: 7. The CDR3 reads CASSTGTGFVDTQYF. In nucleotides, the CDR3 is TGTGCCAGTAGTACCGGGACAGGGTTTGTAGATACGCAGTATTTT.

The V and J genes are TRBV14 and TRBJ2-3; D is perhaps TRBD2 (5 bases). V lost 4 bases and J 9 bases, leaving 29 bases between the germline ends. CDR1 and CDR2 from the germline V gene are SGHDN and FVKESK. The CDR3 is 18 amino acids. CDR3 in amino acids: CASSPLNPRFPRRNTQYF. CDR3 bases: TGTGCCAGCAGCCCTCTTAATCCTCGATTCCCCAGGAGGAACACGCAGTATTTT.

This clone is medium-sized (0.01 to 0.1%) in the sample. V is TRBV5-1 and J is TRBJ1-1; D is perhaps TRBD1 (6 bases). Germline assignment: CDR1 SGHRS and CDR2 YFSETQ. V lost 4 bases and J lost 5, with 18 bases in between. This CDR3 has 15 residues. For the CDR3, the DNA is TGCGCCAGCAGCCCCAAGACAGGCCTAGGGACTGAAGCTTTCTTT. It is translated as CASSPKTGLGTEAFF. The full variable domain, rest sourced from reference TRBV5-1 and TRBJ1-1, is KAGVTQTPRYLIKTRGQQVTLSCSPISGHRSVSWYQQTPGQGLQFLFEYFSETQRNKGNFPGRFSGRQFSNSRSEMNVSTLELGDSALYLCASSPKTGLGTEAFFGQGTRLTVV.

This clone was detected only a few times. This chain connects TRBV7-8 to TRBJ1-5; D gene ambiguous. The CDR3 has 13 amino acids. V was shortened by 1 base and J by 9 bases, with 10 bases between the two germline ends. Looked up from germline, CDR1 is SGHVS and CDR2 is FQNEAQ. CDR3 nucleotide sequence: TGTGCCAGCAGCTTAGTAAGCCTAGGGCCCCAGCATTTT. This encodes CASSLVSLGPQHF.

The V and J genes are TRBV19 and TRBJ1-6; 10 bases line up with TRBD1. Germline V gives CDR1 LNHDA, CDR2 SQIVND (reference sequence). CDR3 length equals 14 residues. J gave up 10 bases and V 5 bases, and 5 bases lay outside the gene matches. CDR3 bases: TGTGCCAGTAGTGGACAGGGGGTGAAATCACCCCTCCACTTT. Translation: CASSGQGVKSPLHF.

This chain links TRBV5-4 with TRBJ2-5; 10 bases map to TRBD1. The CDR3 sequence is 12 residues long. In germline, CDR1 is SGHNT, CDR2 YYREEE (reference sequence). The ends lost 5 bases at V and 8 bases at J; junction bases unmatched: 3. The CDR3 region has the DNA TGTGCCAGCAGGGGGACAGGGGAAACCCAGTACTTC. Translated, it gives CASRGTGETQYF.

V and J are TRBV2 and TRBJ2-1; 11 positions agree with TRBD2. The CDR3 contains 15 residues. The ends lost 2 bases at V and 4 bases at J; junction bases unmatched: 1. Germline loops: CDR1 SNHLY, CDR2 FYNNEI. DNA of the CDR3: TGTGCCAGCAGTGAACTAGCGGGGGGTTACAATGAGCAGTTCTTC. It is translated as CASSELAGGYNEQFF.

This clone is a singleton in its sample. The chain recombines TRBV7-6 with TRBJ2-1; 8 positions match TRBD2. There are 18 residues in the CDR3. Germline assignment: CDR1 SGHVS and CDR2 FNYEAQ. The V gene end was trimmed by 5 bases and the J gene end by 0 bases; junction bases not matched to a gene: 12. The CDR3 DNA sequence: TGTGCCAGCAGCCGGGGCGCGGGGGGCCCTAGCTCCTACAATGAGCAGTTCTTC. Translation gives CASSRGAGGPSSYNEQFF.

The count of this clone is one. The chain carries TRBV4-1 and TRBJ1-2; D gene ambiguous. CDR1 and CDR2 (germline): MGHRA, YSYEKL. The CDR3 sequence is 15 residues long. Between the trimmed V and J ends, which lost 4 bases and 4 bases, there was a span of 16 bases. DNA for the CDR3: TGCGCCAGCAGCCCACATGAGACGGAGGTCTATGGCTACACCTTC. Protein product: CASSPHETEVYGYTF.

The chain has TRBV27 and TRBJ1-2; 8 bases fit TRBD1. Germline CDR1 MNHEY, CDR2 SMNVEV (reference sequence). Losses at the gene ends were 6 bases for V and 4 bases for J; bases not matched to a gene: 4. The CDR3 runs to 13 residues. In DNA, the CDR3 is TGTGCCAGCAGCCCCACAGGGGGCTATGGCTACACCTTC. Translation gives CASSPTGGYGYTF.

The rearrangement uses TRBV6-5 and TRBJ1-1; 9 bases align to TRBD1. The ends lost 5 bases at V and 3 bases at J; junction bases unmatched: 4. This CDR3 has 14 residues. The V gene's germline CDR1 is MNHEY and CDR2 SVGAGI. The CDR3 bases are TGTGCCAGCAGTCTACAGGGGGCTTACACTGAAGCTTTCTTT. It is translated as CASSLQGAYTEAFF.

The chain joins TRBV5-1 to TRBJ1-4; D ambiguous. The germline V and J ends were trimmed by 0 bases and 4 bases, with 4 bases remaining between them. Germline loops: CDR1 SGHRS, CDR2 YFSETQ. The length of the CDR3 is 13 residues. DNA of the CDR3: TGCGCCAGCAGCTTGGCGGGTAATGAAAAACTGTTTTTT. Its translation is CASSLAGNEKLFF.

This chain joins TRBV9 and TRBJ2-2; 11 bases are a match to TRBD1. The V segment lost 2 bases and the J segment 0 bases; nucleotides outside the gene matches: 0. CDR3 size: 16 residues. CDR1 SGDLS and CDR2 YYNGEE come from the germline V gene. DNA for the CDR3: TGTGCCAGCAGCGTGGGACAGGGGGCGAACACCGGGGAGCTGTTTTTT. This translates into CASSVGQGANTGELFF. Based on the CDR3 plus reference TRBV9 and TRBJ2-2, the full variable domain is DSGVTQTPKHLITATGQRVTLRCSPRSGDLSVYWYQQSLDQGLQFLIQYYNGEERAKGNILERFSAQQFPDLHSELNLSSLELGDSALYFCASSVGQGANTGELFFGEGSRLTVL.

This sequence joins TRBV5-1 and TRBJ2-2; 10 nucleotides align to TRBD1. V lost 5 bases and J lost 0; bases outside the gene matches: 4. Germline CDR1 is SGHRS and CDR2 is YFSETQ. The length of the CDR3 is 16 residues. The CDR3 nucleotides are TGCGCCAGCAGTCCGGACAGGGGGACGAACACCGGGGAGCTGTTTTTT. Translation gives CASSPDRGTNTGELFF. The full variable domain, completed using reference TRBV5-1 and TRBJ2-2, is KAGVTQTPRYLIKTRGQQVTLSCSPISGHRSVSWYQQTPGQGLQFLFEYFSETQRNKGNFPGRFSGRQFSNSRSEMNVSTLELGDSALYLCASSPDRGTNTGELFFGEGSRLTVL.

The CDR3 here is CASSLAEGVHTEAFF. The CDR3, as DNA: TGTGCCAGCAGCTTGGCCGAAGGGGTCCACACTGAAGCTTTCTTT. This sequence joins TRBV5-5 and TRBJ1-1, with a tentative D call TRBD1 (5 bases). The V gene lost 0 bases and the J gene lost 3 bases, with 12 bases spanning the gap. Germline CDR1 is SGHKS and CDR2 is YYEKEE (reference sequence). The CDR3 consists of 15 residues. Supplemented by reference TRBV5-5 and TRBJ1-1, the full variable domain reads DAGVTQSPTHLIKTRGQQVTLRCSPISGHKSVSWYQQVLGQGPQFIFQYYEKEERGRGNFPDRFSARQFPNYSSELNVNALLLGDSALYLCASSLAEGVHTEAFFGQGTRLTVV.

The rearrangement uses TRBV28 and TRBJ1-6; D is ambiguous. The CDR3 runs 16 residues. Germline V gives CDR1 MDHEN, CDR2 SYDVKM. Trimming took off 2 bases at V and 11 bases at J, with 19 bases between the two ends. The CDR3 reads CASSLLIGASFPPLHF. The DNA of the CDR3 is TGTGCCAGCAGTTTACTTATCGGTGCAAGCTTTCCACCCCTCCACTTT.

The V gene is TRBV6-5, the J gene TRBJ2-1; perhaps TRBD1 as D (5 bases). V gave up 6 bases and J gave up 8 bases, with 20 bases separating them. Germline values: CDR1 MNHEY, CDR2 SVGAGI. This CDR3 region has 15 residues. CDR3 in amino acids: CASSGRQFYSDEQFF. Written as DNA, the CDR3 is TGTGCCAGCAGCGGCCGACAGTTCTACTCCGATGAGCAGTTCTTC.

The V gene is TRBV9, the J gene TRBJ1-1; TRBD1 matches 7 bases. After removal of 2 bases from V and 4 bases from J, the junction contained 23 bases not matched to a gene. The CDR3 extends over 20 amino acids. Germline CDR1 SGDLS, CDR2 YYNGEE. CDR3 nucleotides: TGTGCCAGCAGCGTCCGACAGGGATTCTTACGCCCCGATCCCTCCACTGAAGCTTTCTTT. Translated, it gives CASSVRQGFLRPDPSTEAFF.

This clone was seen just once. The rearrangement uses TRBV5-6 and TRBJ1-6; D possibly corresponds to TRBD1 (5 bases). The CDR3 totals 16 residues. Per the germline V gene, CDR1 is SGHDT and CDR2 is YYEEEE. V lost 0 bases, J lost 0 bases, and 7 bases lay in between. CDR3 protein: CASSLAQGSYNSPLHF. The CDR3 DNA reads TGTGCCAGCAGCTTGGCCCAGGGCTCCTATAATTCACCCCTCCACTTT.

CDR3 DNA sequence: TGCAGCGCCTCCGTCAGGGCCGATGAAAAACTGTTTTTT. Protein: CSASVRADEKLFF. The chain uses TRBV29-1 and TRBJ1-4; D may be TRBD1 (5 bases). The CDR3 consists of 13 residues. With 7 bases removed from V and 6 bases from J, the gap between germline ends came to 15 bases. The germline CDR1 and CDR2 sequences are SQVTM and ANQGSEA.

The count of this clone is one. The V gene is TRBV28, the J gene TRBJ2-3, with TRBD2 matching over 13 bases. Germline CDR1 reads MDHEN; CDR2 reads SYDVKM. V trimming: 4 bases; J trimming: 5 bases; junction bases outside the gene matches: 6. The CDR3 is 16 amino acids. The CDR3 loop reads CASSSRLAGGRDTQYF. The CDR3 DNA sequence: TGTGCCAGCAGTTCCCGACTAGCGGGGGGAAGAGATACGCAGTATTTT.

This chain joins TRBV7-8 and TRBJ2-7; tentative D call: TRBD2 (5 bases). The CDR3 totals 14 residues. In germline, CDR1 is SGHVS, CDR2 FQNEAQ. The V and J ends lost 6 bases and 0 bases respectively, with 12 bases between them. The CDR3 DNA reads TGTGCCAGCAGTGCTCGGGGTGACTCCTACGAGCAGTACTTC. Amino acid sequence: CASSARGDSYEQYF.

This clone was seen only once. This chain joins TRBV5-1 and TRBJ2-5; TRBD2 matches 14 bases. Germline CDR1 SGHRS, CDR2 YFSETQ. Trimming removed 4 bases from V and 5 bases from J; junction bases left unmatched: 4. The CDR3 has 15 residues. CDR3 amino acids: CASSAGTSGGETQYF. The DNA of the CDR3 is TGCGCCAGCAGCGCCGGGACTAGCGGGGGTGAGACCCAGTACTTC.

V gene TRBV7-2 combines with J gene TRBJ2-1; 8 bases align to TRBD2. Germline V gene data show CDR1 as SGHTA and CDR2 as FQGNSA. The CDR3 totals 14 residues. With V trimmed by 3 bases and J by 14 bases, 12 bases remained unmatched. The CDR3 DNA reads as TGTGCCAGCAGCTTTCCTTTAGCGGGGCCCGCTAAGTTCTTC. This translates into CASSFPLAGPAKFF.